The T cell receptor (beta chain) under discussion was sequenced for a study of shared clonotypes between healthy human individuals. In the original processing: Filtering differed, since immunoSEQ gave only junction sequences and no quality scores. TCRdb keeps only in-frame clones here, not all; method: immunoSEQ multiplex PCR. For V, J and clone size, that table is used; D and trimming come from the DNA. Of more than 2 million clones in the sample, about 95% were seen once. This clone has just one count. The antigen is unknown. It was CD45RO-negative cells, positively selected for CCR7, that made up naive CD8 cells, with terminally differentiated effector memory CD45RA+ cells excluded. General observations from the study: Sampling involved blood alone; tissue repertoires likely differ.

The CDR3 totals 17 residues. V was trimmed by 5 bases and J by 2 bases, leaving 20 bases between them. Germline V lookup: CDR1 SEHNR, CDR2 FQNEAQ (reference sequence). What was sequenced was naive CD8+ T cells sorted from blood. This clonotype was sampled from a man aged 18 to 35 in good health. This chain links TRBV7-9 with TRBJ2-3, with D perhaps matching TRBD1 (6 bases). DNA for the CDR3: TGTGCCAGCAGCAACGACAGGCCCGGGGATCCCACAGATACGCAGTATTTT. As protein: CASSNDRPGDPTDTQYF.